This T cell receptor beta chain was obtained from a study of blood T cell repertoires in COVID-19. About the study: Spain, Italy and the United States supplied samples that represented acute and convalescent COVID-19. T cells, B-cell-depleted T cells, or PBMCs supplied cDNA or gDNA.

In the original processing: Scientists estimated how many nucleated cells there were by amplifying reference gene primers. TCRdb keeps only in-frame clones here, not all; method: immunoSEQ multiplex PCR. D and trimming were read from the DNA, whereas the V and J calls and clone size are those reported in that table. The data show some 270,000 clones, with 65% to 90% seen just once and 8.5% to 9.5% held by the top ten. Trimming removed 1 base at V and 7 bases at J, with 13 bases between. The CDR3 has 14 amino acids. Germline CDR1 reads LGHDT; CDR2 reads YNNKEL (reference sequence). Study members were between roughly 18 and 100 years old and lived in 24 US regions.

The chain combines TRBV3-1 (or the pseudogene TRBV3-2) with TRBJ1-1; D is ambiguous. The sequenced sample consisted of PBMCs or T cells enriched from blood (not recorded which). The TCR sequence derives from a woman between 45 and 65 years old with acute COVID-19. In DNA, the CDR3 is TGTGCCAGCAGCCAAGTTGAGGGTATGAGTGAAGCTTTCTTT. This sequence encodes CASSQVEGMSEAFF.